These T cell receptor beta chains were read from a single sample in a study of blood T cell repertoires in COVID-19. Using immunoSEQ multiplex PCR, the repertoire was profiled, and TCRdb retains in-frame clones only, with some absent. The sample lists about 160,000 clones; roughly 93% were seen once. The sequenced sample was peripheral blood. Every receptor here comes from a woman between 45 and 60 years old with acute or convalescent COVID-19. Each CDR3 is given with its conserved first and last residue. Fields, in order: clone size, J gene, D gene, V gene, CDR3 protein, CDR3 DNA. D genes are given only for firm matches. Expanded clones are given a class, and other clones once, few, many or no size at all.

.,TRBJ1-6,TRBD1,TRBV30,CAWSSGTGDSPLHF,TGTGCCTGGAGTTCGGGGACAGGGGACTCACCCCTCCACTTT
.,TRBJ1-1,.,TRBV6-5,CASSPLQGGTEAFF,TGTGCCAGCAGTCCCCTACAGGGAGGGACTGAAGCTTTCTTT
once,TRBJ1-1,.,TRBV28,CASSSDRLNTEAFF,TGTGCCAGCAGTTCGGACAGACTGAACACTGAAGCTTTCTTT
.,TRBJ2-2,.,TRBV7-2,CASSLKAGLNTGELFF,TGTGCCAGCAGCTTGAAGGCGGGCCTGAACACCGGGGAGCTGTTTTTT
few,TRBJ2-7,TRBD1,TRBV5-1,CASSWGDRDASEQYF,TGCGCCAGCAGCTGGGGGGACAGGGACGCCTCCGAGCAGTACTTC
.,TRBJ1-1,.,TRBV4-1,CASSQDELGGANTEAFF,TGCGCCAGCAGCCAAGATGAGCTGGGAGGGGCGAACACTGAAGCTTTCTTT
.,TRBJ2-2,.,TRBV7-7,CASSLDFTGELFF,TGTGCTAGCAGCTTAGACTTCACCGGGGAGCTGTTTTTT
.,TRBJ2-7,TRBD2,TRBV7-2,CASSLGPGTSGSYEQYF,TGTGCCAGCAGCTTAGGACCCGGGACTAGCGGCTCCTACGAGCAGTACTTC
.,TRBJ2-7,TRBD1,TRBV5-1,CASSSGQGPYEQYF,TGCGCCAGCAGCTCGGGACAGGGACCCTACGAGCAGTACTTC
.,TRBJ1-2,TRBD1,TRBV15,CATSRDRGPSSTF,TGTGCCACCAGCAGGGACAGGGGGCCCTCTTCGACCTTC
.,TRBJ1-6,.,TRBV5-6,CASSLGDYSYNSPLHF,TGTGCCAGCAGCTTGGGAGATTACTCCTATAATTCACCCCTCCACTTT
once,TRBJ2-7,.,TRBV19,CATSPLASSYEQYF,TGTGCCACCTCCCCTCTGGCCAGCTCCTACGAGCAGTACTTC
.,TRBJ2-2,.,TRBV28,CATPSDRSPNTGELFF,TGTGCCACCCCCTCCGACAGATCCCCGAACACCGGGGAGCTGTTTTTT
.,TRBJ1-1,.,TRBV6-5,CASRPGDSWSTEAFF,TGTGCCAGCAGACCAGGCGACAGTTGGTCCACTGAAGCTTTCTTT
.,TRBJ1-5,.,TRBV18,CASSAGVNQPQHF,TGTGCCAGCTCAGCAGGGGTCAATCAGCCCCAGCATTTT
.,TRBJ2-2,.,TRBV3-1/TRBV3-2,CASSPQLTNTGELFF,TGTGCCAGCAGCCCCCAACTCACGAACACCGGGGAGCTGTTTTTT
.,TRBJ2-5,TRBD1,TRBV10-3,CAIKTTGEETQYF,TGTGCCATCAAGACAACAGGGGAAGAGACCCAGTACTTC
.,TRBJ1-5,.,TRBV18,CASSLGAGNQPQHF,TGTGCCAGCTCACTCGGCGCAGGGAATCAGCCCCAGCATTTT
.,TRBJ2-2,TRBD1,TRBV28,CASSSILLPGDSFTGELFF,TGTGCCAGCAGTTCCATACTTTTACCCGGGGACAGTTTCACCGGGGAGCTGTTTTTT
.,TRBJ1-6,.,TRBV19,CASGGQTNSPLHF,TGTGCCAGCGGCGGTCAGACTAATTCACCCCTCCACTTT
.,TRBJ1-1,TRBD1,TRBV19,CASSITGEDYTEAFF,TGTGCCAGTAGTATAACAGGGGAGGATTACACTGAAGCTTTCTTT
few,TRBJ2-5,.,TRBV4-3,CASSLRRGQETQYF,TGCGCCAGCAGCCTCCGGAGGGGACAAGAGACCCAGTACTTC
.,TRBJ1-6,.,TRBV30,CAWSGLEGSPLHF,TGTGCCTGGAGTGGACTTGAGGGTTCACCCCTCCACTTT
.,TRBJ1-4,TRBD1,TRBV7-9,CASSFRTGGGGRTNEKLFF,TGTGCCAGCAGCTTTAGGACAGGGGGCGGAGGAAGGACTAATGAAAAACTGTTTTTT
.,TRBJ2-1,TRBD2,TRBV9,CASSSSGSSYNEQFF,TGTGCCAGCAGCTCTAGCGGAAGCTCCTACAATGAGCAGTTCTTC
.,TRBJ2-4,.,TRBV18,CASSLEQGIAFGF,TGTGCCAGCTCACTCGAACAGGGCATAGCTTTTGGCTTC